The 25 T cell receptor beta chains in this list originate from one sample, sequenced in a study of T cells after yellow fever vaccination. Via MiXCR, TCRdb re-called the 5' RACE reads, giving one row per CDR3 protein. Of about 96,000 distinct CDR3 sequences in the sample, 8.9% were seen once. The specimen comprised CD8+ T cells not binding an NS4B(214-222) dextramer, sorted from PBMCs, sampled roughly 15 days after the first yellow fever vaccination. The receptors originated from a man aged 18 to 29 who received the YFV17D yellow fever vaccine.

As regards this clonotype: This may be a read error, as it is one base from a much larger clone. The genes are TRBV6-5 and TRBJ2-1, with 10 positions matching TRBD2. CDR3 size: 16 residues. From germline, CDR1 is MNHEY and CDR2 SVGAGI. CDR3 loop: CASNYSAGGPGGEQFF. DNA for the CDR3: TGTGCCAGCAATTACTCAGCGGGGGGGCCGGGTGGTGAGCAGTTCTTC.

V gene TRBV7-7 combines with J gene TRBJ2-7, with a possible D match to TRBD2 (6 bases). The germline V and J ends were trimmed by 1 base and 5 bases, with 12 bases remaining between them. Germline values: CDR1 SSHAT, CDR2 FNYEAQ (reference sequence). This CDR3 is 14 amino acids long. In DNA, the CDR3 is TGTGCCAGCAGCTTAGGGCGCGGGGTGGACGAGCAGTACTTC. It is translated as CASSLGRGVDEQYF.

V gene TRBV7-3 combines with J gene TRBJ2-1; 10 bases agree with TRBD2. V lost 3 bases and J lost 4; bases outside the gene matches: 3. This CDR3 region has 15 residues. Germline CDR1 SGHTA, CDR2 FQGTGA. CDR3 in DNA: TGTGCCAGCAGCTTGGAAGCGGGGGGGTACAATGAGCAGTTCTTC. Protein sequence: CASSLEAGGYNEQFF.

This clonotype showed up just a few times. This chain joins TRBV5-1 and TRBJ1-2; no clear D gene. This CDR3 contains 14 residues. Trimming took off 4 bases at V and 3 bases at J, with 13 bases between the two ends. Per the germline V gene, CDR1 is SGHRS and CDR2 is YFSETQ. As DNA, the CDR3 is TGCGCCAGCAGCGGGGAGGGTGCACACTATGGCTACACCTTC. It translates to CASSGEGAHYGYTF.

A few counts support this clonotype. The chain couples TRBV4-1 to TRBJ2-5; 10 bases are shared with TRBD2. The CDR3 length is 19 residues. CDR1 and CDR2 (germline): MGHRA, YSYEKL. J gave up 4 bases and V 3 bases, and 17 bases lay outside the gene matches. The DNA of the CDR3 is TGCGCCAGCAGCCACGGCCCCGGAGCGGGGGGGCAAATAAGAGAGACCCAGTACTTC. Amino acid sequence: CASSHGPGAGGQIRETQYF.

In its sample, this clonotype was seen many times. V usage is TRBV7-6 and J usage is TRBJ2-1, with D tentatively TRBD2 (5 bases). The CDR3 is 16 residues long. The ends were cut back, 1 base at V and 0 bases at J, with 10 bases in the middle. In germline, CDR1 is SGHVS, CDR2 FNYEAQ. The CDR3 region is CASSLVVGSSYNEQFF. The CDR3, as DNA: TGTGCCAGCAGCTTAGTCGTAGGGAGCTCCTACAATGAGCAGTTCTTC.

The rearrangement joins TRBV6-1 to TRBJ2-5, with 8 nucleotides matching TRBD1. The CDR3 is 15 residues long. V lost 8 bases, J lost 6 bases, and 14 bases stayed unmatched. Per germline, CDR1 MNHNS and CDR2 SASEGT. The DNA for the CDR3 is TGTGCCAGCGGACAGGGAAGGCCCAGTCAAAAGACCCAGTACTTC. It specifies CASGQGRPSQKTQYF.

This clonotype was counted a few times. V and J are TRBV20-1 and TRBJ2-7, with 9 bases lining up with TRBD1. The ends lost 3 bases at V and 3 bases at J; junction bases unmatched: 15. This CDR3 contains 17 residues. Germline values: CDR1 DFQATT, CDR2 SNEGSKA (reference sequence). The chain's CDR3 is CSASARHRDRGIYEQYF. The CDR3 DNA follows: TGCAGTGCTAGTGCCCGCCACCGCGACAGGGGGATCTACGAGCAGTACTTC.

CDR3 sequence reads: CAWTRTGGLDEQFF. The CDR3 DNA is TGTGCCTGGACTCGGACAGGGGGCTTGGATGAGCAGTTCTTC. The gene calls are TRBV30 and TRBJ2-1; 11 bases map to TRBD1. Trimming at V came to 4 bases and at J to 8 bases, leaving 7 bases not matched to a gene. Per the germline V gene, CDR1 is GTSNPN and CDR2 is SVGIG (reference sequence). This CDR3 is 14 amino acids long.

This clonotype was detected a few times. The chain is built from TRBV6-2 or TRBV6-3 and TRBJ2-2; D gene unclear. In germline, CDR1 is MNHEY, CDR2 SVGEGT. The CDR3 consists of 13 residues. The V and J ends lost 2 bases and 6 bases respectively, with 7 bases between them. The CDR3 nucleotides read TGTGCCAGCAGTTACATCCGGGCCGGGGAGCTGTTTTTT. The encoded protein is CASSYIRAGELFF.

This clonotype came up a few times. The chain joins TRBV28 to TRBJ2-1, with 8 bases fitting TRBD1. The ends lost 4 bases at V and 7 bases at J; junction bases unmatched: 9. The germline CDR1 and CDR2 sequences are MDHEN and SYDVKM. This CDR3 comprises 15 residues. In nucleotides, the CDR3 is TGTGCCAGCAGTTCCGAACAGGGGGAACGGAATGAGCAGTTCTTC. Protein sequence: CASSSEQGERNEQFF.

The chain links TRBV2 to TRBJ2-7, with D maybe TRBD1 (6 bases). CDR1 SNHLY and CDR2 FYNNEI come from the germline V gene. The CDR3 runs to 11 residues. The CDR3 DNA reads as TGTGCCAGCAGTCTTACAGGGAAGAGTGACGTC. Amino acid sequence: CASSLTGKSDV.

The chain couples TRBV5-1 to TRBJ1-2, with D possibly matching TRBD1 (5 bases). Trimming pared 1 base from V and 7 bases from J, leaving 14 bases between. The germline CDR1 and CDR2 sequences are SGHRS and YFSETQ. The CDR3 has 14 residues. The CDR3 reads CASSLSQGDPGYTF. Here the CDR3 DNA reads TGCGCCAGCAGCTTGAGCCAGGGCGATCCTGGCTACACCTTC.

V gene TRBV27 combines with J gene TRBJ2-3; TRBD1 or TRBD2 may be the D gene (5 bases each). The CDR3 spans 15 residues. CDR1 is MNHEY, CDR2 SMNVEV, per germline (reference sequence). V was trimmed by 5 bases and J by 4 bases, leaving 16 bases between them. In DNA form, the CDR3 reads TGTGCCAGCAGTCCCGGGGCAGCCCCGGCAGATACGCAGTATTTT. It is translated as CASSPGAAPADTQYF.

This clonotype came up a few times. The CDR3 DNA reads TGTGCCAGTAGTCCCGGGCCCTCCTACGAGCAGTACTTC. Protein: CASSPGPSYEQYF. The chain has TRBV19 and TRBJ2-7, with D unresolved. The germline gives CDR1 LNHDA, CDR2 SQIVND (reference sequence). The CDR3 runs 13 residues. V gave up 5 bases and J gave up 0 bases, with 8 bases separating them.

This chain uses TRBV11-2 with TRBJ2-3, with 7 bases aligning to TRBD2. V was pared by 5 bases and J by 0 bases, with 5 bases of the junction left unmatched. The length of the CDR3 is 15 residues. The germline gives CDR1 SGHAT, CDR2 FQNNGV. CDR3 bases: TGTGCCAGCAGCATGACTAGCCGTAGCACAGATACGCAGTATTTT. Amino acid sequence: CASSMTSRSTDTQYF.

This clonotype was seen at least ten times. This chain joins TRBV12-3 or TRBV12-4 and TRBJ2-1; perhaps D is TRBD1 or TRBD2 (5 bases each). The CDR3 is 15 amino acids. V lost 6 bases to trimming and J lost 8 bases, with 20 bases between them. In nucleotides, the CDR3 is TGTGCCAGCAGGAGCCGGGACGCCCGTTTGGATGAGCAGTTCTTC. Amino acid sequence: CASRSRDARLDEQFF.

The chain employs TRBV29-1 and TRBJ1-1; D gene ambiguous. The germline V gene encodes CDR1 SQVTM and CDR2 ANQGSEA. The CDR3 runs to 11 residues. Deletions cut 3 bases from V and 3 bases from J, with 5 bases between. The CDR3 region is CSVDPDTEAFF. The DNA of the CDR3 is TGCAGCGTTGATCCGGACACTGAAGCTTTCTTT.

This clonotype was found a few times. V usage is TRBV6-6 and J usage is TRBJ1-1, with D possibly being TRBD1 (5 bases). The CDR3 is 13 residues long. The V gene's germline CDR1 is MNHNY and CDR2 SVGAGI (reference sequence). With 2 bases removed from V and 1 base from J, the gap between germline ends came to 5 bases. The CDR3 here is CASSYQGNTEAFF. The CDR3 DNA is TGTGCCAGCAGTTACCAGGGGAACACTGAAGCTTTCTTT.

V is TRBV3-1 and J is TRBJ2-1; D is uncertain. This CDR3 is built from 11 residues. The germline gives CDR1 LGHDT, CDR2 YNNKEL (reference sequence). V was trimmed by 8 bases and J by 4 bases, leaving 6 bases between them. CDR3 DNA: TGTGCCAGCGGTACTTACAATGAGCAGTTCTTC. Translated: CASGTYNEQFF.

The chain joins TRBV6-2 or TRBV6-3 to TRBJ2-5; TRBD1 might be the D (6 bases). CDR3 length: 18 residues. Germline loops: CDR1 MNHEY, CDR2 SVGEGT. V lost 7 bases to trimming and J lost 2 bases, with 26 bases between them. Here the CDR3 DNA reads TGTGCCAGCAAACCAGACTTCCCTGTTCGGACAGAACAAGAGACCCAGTACTTC. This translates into CASKPDFPVRTEQETQYF.

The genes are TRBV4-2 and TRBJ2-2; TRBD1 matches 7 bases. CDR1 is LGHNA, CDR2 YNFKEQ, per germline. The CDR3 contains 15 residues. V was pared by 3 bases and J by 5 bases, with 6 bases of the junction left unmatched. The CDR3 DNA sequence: TGTGCCAGCAGCCACAGACAGGGCCGGACCGGGGAGCTGTTTTTT. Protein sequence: CASSHRQGRTGELFF.

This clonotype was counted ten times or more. The CDR3 sequence: CASSFGRNGYTF. CDR3 nucleotides: TGTGCCAGCAGTTTTGGGAGGAATGGCTACACCTTC. The rearrangement uses TRBV12-3 or TRBV12-4 and TRBJ1-2; unclear D gene. V dropped 3 bases and J dropped 6 bases, with 8 bases sitting between them. CDR3 length: 12 amino acids.

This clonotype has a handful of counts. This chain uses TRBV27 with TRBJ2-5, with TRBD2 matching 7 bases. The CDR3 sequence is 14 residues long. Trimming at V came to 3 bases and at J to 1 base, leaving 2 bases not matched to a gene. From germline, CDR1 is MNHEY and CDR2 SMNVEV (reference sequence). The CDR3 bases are TGTGCCAGCAGTTTCGCTAGCGGCCAAGAGACCCAGTACTTC. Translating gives CASSFASGQETQYF.

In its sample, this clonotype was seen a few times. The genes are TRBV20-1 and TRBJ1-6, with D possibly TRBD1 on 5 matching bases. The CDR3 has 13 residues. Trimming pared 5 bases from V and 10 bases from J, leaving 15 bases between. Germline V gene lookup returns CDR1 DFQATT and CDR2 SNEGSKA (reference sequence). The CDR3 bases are TGCAGTGCTTTGGGAGGGGAGGGATCACCCCTCCACTTT. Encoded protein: CSALGGEGSPLHF.